The rows below give T cell receptor beta chains drawn from one sample of a study of shared clonotypes between healthy human individuals. Only in-frame clones appear in the TCRdb table, and some are missing; sequencing was by immunoSEQ multiplex PCR. The sample shows 1.5 million to 2.5 million clones, about 95% of them seen only once. The sequenced sample consisted of naive CD8+ T cells sorted from blood. These receptors all come from a man younger than 30 in good health. Each CDR3 is given with its conserved first and last residue. A D gene is named only where the DNA matches it firmly. Some rows mark clone size as missing; the rest say once, few, many or name a class of expanded clone.

j_gene,abundance,d_gene,v_gene,CDR3aa,CDR3nt
TRBJ1-6,NA,NA,TRBV4-1,CASSEVLPNSPLHF,TGCGCCAGCAGCGAAGTTTTACCTAATTCACCCCTCCACTTT
TRBJ2-2,NA,NA,TRBV27,CASSRQNTGELFF,TGTGCCAGCAGCAGACAGAACACCGGGGAGCTGTTTTTT
TRBJ1-4,NA,NA,TRBV9,CASSVEGEDEKLFF,TGTGCCAGCAGCGTAGAGGGGGAGGATGAAAAACTGTTTTTT
TRBJ2-2,NA,NA,TRBV25-1,CASSELYSGNTGELFF,TGTGCCAGCAGTGAATTGTACAGCGGGAACACCGGGGAGCTGTTTTTT
TRBJ1-4,NA,NA,TRBV2,CASSEAFAKLFF,TGTGCCAGCAGTGAAGCATTTGCAAAACTGTTTTTT
TRBJ2-1,NA,NA,TRBV11-2,CASSFSNPGEQFF,TGTGCCAGCAGCTTCTCTAACCCCGGTGAGCAGTTCTTC
TRBJ2-7,NA,NA,TRBV4-1,CASSQDRSYEQYF,TGCGCCAGCAGCCAAGACAGATCCTACGAGCAGTACTTC
TRBJ2-7,once,NA,TRBV11-2,CASSLGTVTYEQYF,TGTGCCAGCAGCTTAGGGACAGTTACCTACGAGCAGTACTTC
TRBJ2-7,NA,NA,TRBV5-6,CASSSISYEQYF,TGTGCCAGCAGCTCTATCTCCTACGAGCAGTACTTC
TRBJ2-7,NA,TRBD1,TRBV11-2,CASSWGQGAGYEQYF,TGTGCCAGCAGCTGGGGACAGGGGGCCGGGTACGAGCAGTACTTC
TRBJ1-3,NA,TRBD1,TRBV4-1,CASSHETGGAGNTIYF,TGCGCCAGCAGCCACGAAACAGGGGGAGCTGGAAACACCATATATTTT
TRBJ1-1,NA,TRBD1,TRBV5-4,CASSLEGAGSEAFF,TGTGCCAGCAGCTTGGAGGGGGCGGGATCCGAAGCTTTCTTT
TRBJ2-7,NA,NA,TRBV28,CASSGVGYYEQYF,TGTGCCAGCAGCGGAGTTGGGTACTACGAGCAGTACTTC
TRBJ1-1,NA,NA,TRBV5-4,CASSLMSGEAFF,TGTGCCAGCAGCTTGATGTCGGGTGAAGCTTTCTTT
TRBJ2-6,NA,NA,TRBV4-1,CASSQFDSGANVLTF,TGCGCCAGCAGCCAGTTCGACTCTGGGGCCAACGTCCTGACTTTC
TRBJ2-1,NA,NA,TRBV28,CASSSPREGLSYNEQFF,TGTGCCAGCAGTTCCCCGCGAGAGGGTCTCTCCTACAATGAGCAGTTCTTC
TRBJ1-5,NA,TRBD1,TRBV28,CASSLNIGGLSGNQPQHF,TGTGCCAGCAGTTTAAATATAGGGGGCTTGAGCGGCAATCAGCCCCAGCATTTT
TRBJ1-1,NA,NA,TRBV6-5,CASSPPETTEAFF,TGTGCCAGCAGTCCCCCGGAGACCACTGAAGCTTTCTTT
TRBJ1-1,NA,NA,TRBV4-1,CASSPARGTEAFF,TGCGCCAGCAGCCCAGCACGGGGCACTGAAGCTTTCTTT
TRBJ2-2,NA,TRBD2,TRBV27,CASSLSIGGLAGTGELFF,TGTGCCAGCAGTTTATCGATTGGAGGACTAGCGGGCACCGGGGAGCTGTTTTTT
TRBJ1-2,few,NA,TRBV13,CASSLGTTGYTF,TGTGCCAGCAGCTTGGGGACAACTGGCTACACCTTC
TRBJ2-3,NA,TRBD2,TRBV6-5,CASGAGADTQYF,TGTGCCAGCGGAGCGGGGGCAGATACGCAGTATTTT
TRBJ2-3,NA,TRBD2,TRBV13,CASSLALPSSGHTDTQYF,TGTGCCAGCAGCTTAGCCCTCCCATCTAGCGGGCACACAGATACGCAGTATTTT
TRBJ2-7,NA,NA,TRBV27,CASSSGYEQYF,TGTGCCAGCAGTTCAGGCTACGAGCAGTACTTC
TRBJ2-7,NA,NA,TRBV7-9,CASSSRDEIYEQYF,TGTGCCAGCAGCTCCCGGGACGAAATCTACGAGCAGTACTTC
TRBJ1-1,NA,NA,TRBV7-9,CASRRGNTEAFF,TGTGCCAGCAGGCGGGGAAACACTGAAGCTTTCTTT
TRBJ1-1,NA,TRBD1,TRBV11-2,CASSLQGATNTEAFF,TGTGCCAGCAGCTTACAGGGGGCTACGAACACTGAAGCTTTCTTT
TRBJ2-7,NA,TRBD1,TRBV19,CASSFRDREYEQYF,TGTGCCAGTAGTTTCCGGGACAGGGAGTACGAGCAGTACTTC
TRBJ1-4,NA,NA,TRBV9,CASSVAQTNEKLFF,TGTGCCAGCAGCGTGGCACAGACTAATGAAAAACTGTTTTTT
TRBJ2-5,NA,NA,TRBV5-4,CASSYPLETQYF,TGTGCCAGCAGCTATCCTCTGGAGACCCAGTACTTC
TRBJ2-7,NA,NA,TRBV6-1,CASSEAWSYEQYF,TGTGCCAGCAGTGAAGCTTGGTCTTACGAGCAGTACTTC
TRBJ2-2,NA,NA,TRBV27,CASSPWTVNTGELFF,TGTGCCAGCAGCCCTTGGACAGTTAACACCGGGGAGCTGTTTTTT
TRBJ1-6,NA,NA,TRBV5-1,CASSLDPGSNSPLHF,TGCGCCAGCAGCTTGGATCCGGGTTCAAATTCACCCCTCCACTTT
TRBJ1-5,NA,TRBD1,TRBV4-3,CASSRDRSSNQPQHF,TGCGCCAGCAGCCGGGACAGATCCAGCAATCAGCCCCAGCATTTT
TRBJ1-2,NA,NA,TRBV9,CASSDDRNGPYYGYTF,TGTGCCAGCAGTGACGATCGTAATGGGCCATACTATGGCTACACCTTC
TRBJ2-7,NA,NA,TRBV4-1,CASSPGPSYEQYF,TGCGCCAGCAGCCCCGGGCCTTCCTACGAGCAGTACTTC
TRBJ2-5,NA,NA,TRBV12-5,CASVWDYQETQYF,TGTGCTAGTGTATGGGACTACCAAGAGACCCAGTACTTC
TRBJ2-2,once,NA,TRBV28,CASSLVQENTGELFF,TGTGCCAGCAGTTTGGTACAGGAGAACACCGGGGAGCTGTTTTTT
TRBJ2-1,NA,NA,TRBV9,CASSVAGPLDEQFF,TGTGCCAGCAGCGTAGCTGGCCCCCTGGATGAGCAGTTCTTC
TRBJ1-2,NA,TRBD1,TRBV27,CASSVGTGSNYGYTF,TGTGCCAGCAGTGTCGGGACAGGGTCTAACTATGGCTACACCTTC
TRBJ1-1,NA,NA,TRBV4-1,CASSLRQDSTEAFF,TGCGCCAGCAGCCTTCGACAGGATTCCACTGAAGCTTTCTTT
TRBJ1-5,few,NA,TRBV6-5,CASSYGQGNQPQHF,TGTGCCAGCAGTTATGGGCAGGGAAATCAGCCCCAGCATTTT
TRBJ1-1,NA,NA,TRBV19,CASSIGGGESTEAFF,TGTGCCAGTAGTATAGGGGGAGGGGAAAGCACTGAAGCTTTCTTT
TRBJ2-2,NA,NA,TRBV5-6,CASSFGTAYTGELFF,TGTGCCAGCAGCTTCGGTACAGCCTACACCGGGGAGCTGTTTTTT
TRBJ2-7,NA,NA,TRBV4-1,CASSQSGPSYEQYF,TGCGCCAGCAGCCAATCAGGGCCCTCCTACGAGCAGTACTTC
TRBJ1-1,once,TRBD1,TRBV2,CASSETAGGTEAFF,TGTGCCAGCAGTGAAACCGCAGGGGGCACTGAAGCTTTCTTT
TRBJ2-3,NA,NA,TRBV27,CASSLLTGKDTQYF,TGTGCCAGCAGTTTATTAACAGGGAAAGATACGCAGTATTTT
TRBJ2-2,NA,NA,TRBV30,CAWSDDTGELFF,TGTGCCTGGAGTGACGACACCGGGGAGCTGTTTTTT
TRBJ2-3,NA,TRBD2,TRBV5-6,CASSLILAGGTDTQYF,TGTGCCAGCAGCTTAATACTAGCGGGAGGCACAGATACGCAGTATTTT
TRBJ1-5,NA,NA,TRBV5-6,CASSLSGQPQHF,TGTGCCAGCAGCTTGAGTGGGCAGCCCCAGCATTTT
TRBJ2-1,NA,NA,TRBV29-1,CSVEGLPRNEQFF,TGCAGCGTTGAGGGGTTGCCGCGGAATGAGCAGTTCTTC
TRBJ1-1,NA,NA,TRBV4-1,CASSQDRRGAATEAFF,TGCGCCAGCAGCCAAGATCGGAGGGGCGCGGCCACTGAAGCTTTCTTT
TRBJ2-7,NA,NA,TRBV16,CASSPGRTTYEQYF,TGTGCCAGCAGCCCCGGGCGGACGACCTACGAGCAGTACTTC
TRBJ2-6,NA,TRBD1,TRBV11-1,CASSLRTGMSGANVLTF,TGTGCCAGCAGCTTGCGGACAGGGATGTCTGGGGCCAACGTCCTGACTTTC
TRBJ2-7,NA,TRBD1,TRBV29-1,CSAGQVSYEQYF,TGCAGCGCCGGACAGGTGAGCTACGAGCAGTACTTC
TRBJ2-5,NA,NA,TRBV4-3,CASSQDRSKGQETQYF,TGCGCCAGCAGCCAAGATCGGTCAAAGGGTCAAGAGACCCAGTACTTC
TRBJ2-2,NA,NA,TRBV4-1,CASSQAGYPNTGELFF,TGCGCCAGCAGCCAAGCCGGCTACCCCAACACCGGGGAGCTGTTTTTT